The rows below give T cell receptor beta chains drawn from one sample of a study of PD-L1 blockade in urothelial cancer. Here immunoSEQ multiplex PCR was the method, and the copy in TCRdb shows in-frame clones only, minus some. The table has approximately 50,000 clones, more than 75% seen once. Sample: PBMCs, taken around atezolizumab (anti-PD-L1) treatment. These receptor sequences come from a man in his 60s with urothelial cancer. The CDR3 runs from the conserved cysteine through the conserved F or W. The order of the fields is D gene, V gene, clone size, J gene, CDR3 DNA, CDR3 protein. The D gene is left open where the match is weak. Clone size, where shown, is once, few, many, or a class for clones that have expanded.

TRBD1	TRBV5-1	.	TRBJ2-7	TGCGCCAGCAGCCTCCGGACCGGGACAGGTCTTTACGAGCAGTACTTC	CASSLRTGTGLYEQYF
TRBD2	TRBV19	.	TRBJ2-7	TGTGCCAGTAGTTTTTGGACTAGCACAAACGAGCAGTACTTC	CASSFWTSTNEQYF
TRBD2	TRBV19	.	TRBJ2-3	TGTGCCAGTAGTATAGGGGTAGCGGGAGGTTCTCGGGATACGCAGTATTTT	CASSIGVAGGSRDTQYF
.	TRBV5-4	.	TRBJ1-2	TGTGCCAGCAGCTTGCTGAGTAGGGGTGGCTACACCTTC	CASSLLSRGGYTF
TRBD1	TRBV4-1	once	TRBJ2-7	TGCGCCAGCAGCCGTGATTTGGAGACAGGGAACAGCGAGCAGTACTTC	CASSRDLETGNSEQYF
TRBD2	TRBV9	.	TRBJ2-2	TGTGCCAGCAGCGTAGGACTAGCGGAGACCACCGGGGAGCTGTTTTTT	CASSVGLAETTGELFF
.	TRBV27	.	TRBJ2-1	TGTGCCAGCAGTTTATCTGCAGGGGTGTATGAGCAGTTCTTC	CASSLSAGVYEQFF
.	TRBV28	.	TRBJ2-7	TGTGCCAGCAGTGGAGGTCTGGCCGAGCAGTACTTC	CASSGGLAEQYF
.	TRBV7-9	.	TRBJ1-6	TGTGCCAGCAGCTTAGGGCAGGTTAATTCACCCCTCCACTTT	CASSLGQVNSPLHF
TRBD1	TRBV18	.	TRBJ1-2	TGTGCCAGCTCAGCAGGGGGGCCGGACTACACCTTC	CASSAGGPDYTF
.	TRBV7-3	once	TRBJ2-2	TGTGCCAGCAGCTTAGGGAGCCTGAACACCGGGGAGCTGTTTTTT	CASSLGSLNTGELFF
TRBD1	TRBV18	.	TRBJ1-1	TGTGCCAGCTCACAAGGGACAGGAGTGAACACTGAAGCTTTCTTT	CASSQGTGVNTEAFF
.	TRBV6-5	.	TRBJ1-1	TGTGCCAGCACCCACGTAGCGGGGCTGGGCACTGAAGCTTTCTTT	CASTHVAGLGTEAFF
.	TRBV10-3	.	TRBJ2-5	TGTGCCATCAGTGGATCGGGAATAGAGACCCAGTACTTC	CAISGSGIETQYF
.	TRBV6-5	.	TRBJ2-4	TGTGCCAGCAGCCCTGGGGGGGCGGGCAAAAACATTCAGTACTTC	CASSPGGAGKNIQYF
TRBD2	TRBV7-2	once	TRBJ2-7	TGTGCCAGCAGCTTAGAGTGGGGGGGCGAGCAGTACTTC	CASSLEWGGEQYF
TRBD2	TRBV9	.	TRBJ2-5	TGTGCCAGCAGCGTAGGCTTAGCGGGGGGGCTGGGAGAGACCCAGTACTTC	CASSVGLAGGLGETQYF
TRBD2	TRBV5-4	.	TRBJ2-7	TGTGCCAGCAGCCCAGGAGCGGGAGGGTCGACCTACGAGCAGTACTTC	CASSPGAGGSTYEQYF
.	TRBV2	.	TRBJ2-7	TGTGCCGCCACCGGGGGCTCCTACGAGCAGTACTTC	CAATGGSYEQYF
TRBD1	TRBV27	.	TRBJ1-5	TGTGCCAGCAGTTTATACAGGGGGCCTGGCAATCAGCCCCAGCATTTT	CASSLYRGPGNQPQHF
TRBD2	TRBV4-1	.	TRBJ2-1	TGCGCCAGCAGCCAAGTAGTAGCGGGAACTTACAATGAGCAGTTCTTC	CASSQVVAGTYNEQFF
.	TRBV12-5	few	TRBJ1-2	TGTGCTAGTGGTTCGCTGCTAGGAAATGGCTACACCTTC	CASGSLLGNGYTF
TRBD2	TRBV6-4	.	TRBJ2-3	TGTGCCAGCAGTGCTAGCGGGGGGCCCCGAGATACGCAGTATTTT	CASSASGGPRDTQYF
TRBD2	TRBV28	.	TRBJ2-1	TGTGCCAGCGGCGGGGGGGGACTAGCGGGGGTGTACAATGAGCAGTTCTTC	CASGGGGLAGVYNEQFF
TRBD1	TRBV30	.	TRBJ1-1	TGTGCCTGGAGTAAGGACAGGTGGGTTACTGAAGCTTTCTTT	CAWSKDRWVTEAFF
TRBD1	TRBV11-2	.	TRBJ2-2	TGTGCCAGCAGCTTTATCCTGGGACAGGGGTGGCCCGGGGAGCTGTTTTTT	CASSFILGQGWPGELFF
TRBD1	TRBV5-6	.	TRBJ1-2	TGTGCCAGCAGCTTGGGAGACAGGGACTATGGCTACACCTTC	CASSLGDRDYGYTF
.	TRBV7-2	.	TRBJ1-3	TGTGCCAGCAGCTTAGACGGGGGAAACACCATATATTTT	CASSLDGGNTIYF
.	TRBV2	.	TRBJ2-3	TGTGCCAGCAGTGCAACAGATACGCAGTATTTT	CASSATDTQYF
.	TRBV7-8	.	TRBJ2-5	TGTGCCAGCAGGAGGGAGCCTAGCGCTCAAGAGACCCAGTACTTC	CASRREPSAQETQYF
TRBD1	TRBV19	once	TRBJ2-2	TGTGCCAGTAGTATGGCAGGGGGCGCAGCCGGGGAGCTGTTTTTT	CASSMAGGAAGELFF
TRBD1	TRBV2	.	TRBJ1-2	TGTGCCAGCAGTGGACAGGGGTCGGCCTATGGCTACACCTTC	CASSGQGSAYGYTF
.	TRBV5-4	.	TRBJ2-5	TGTGCCAGCAGCCCCGGGGAGACCCAGTACTTC	CASSPGETQYF
.	TRBV10-1	.	TRBJ2-7	TGCGCCAGCAGTGAGTCGACAGTCCACGAGCAGTACTTC	CASSESTVHEQYF
.	TRBV28	.	TRBJ2-7	TGTGCCAGCAGCCGCGGGGTCCCCTCCTACGAGCAGTACTTC	CASSRGVPSYEQYF
.	TRBV5-1	.	TRBJ1-4	TGCGCCAGCAGCTCCCCACCAGGCCGCCGACTGTTTTTT	CASSSPPGRRLFF
TRBD2	TRBV9	.	TRBJ2-5	TGTGCCAGCAGCGGGACTAGCGGGGTCCAAGAGACCCAGTACTTC	CASSGTSGVQETQYF
TRBD1	TRBV5-1	.	TRBJ2-7	TGCGCCAGCAACCCAGGGGGCCCCCTGACCTACGAGCAGTACTTC	CASNPGGPLTYEQYF
TRBD1	TRBV6-5	.	TRBJ1-4	TGTGCCAGCAGTGGGACAGGGGTGGATGAAAAACTGTTTTTT	CASSGTGVDEKLFF
TRBD2	TRBV19	.	TRBJ2-3	TGTGCCAGTAGTGCCCGGACTAGCGGGAGTGCGGATACGCAGTATTTT	CASSARTSGSADTQYF
TRBD2	TRBV6-5	.	TRBJ2-7	TGTGCCAGCAGTGACGGGGGGGCCCGGTACTTC	CASSDGGARYF
.	TRBV6-6	.	TRBJ2-7	TGTGCCAGCAGGGAAGGGACTGCTAACTACGAGCAGTACTTC	CASREGTANYEQYF
.	TRBV5-1	.	TRBJ2-2	TGCGCCAGCAGCTTGATACAGGGTGGCACCGGGGAGCTGTTTTTT	CASSLIQGGTGELFF
.	TRBV19	once	TRBJ2-3	TGTGCCAGTAGTATTGGGTGGGGGGGCACAGATACGCAGTATTTT	CASSIGWGGTDTQYF
TRBD1	TRBV5-1	once	TRBJ2-3	TGCGCCAGCAGCTTGAGGACAGGGGGCACAGATACGCAGTATTTT	CASSLRTGGTDTQYF
.	TRBV2	.	TRBJ1-5	TGTGCCAGCAGTGAACAGGGGAATCAGCCCCAGCATTTT	CASSEQGNQPQHF
TRBD2	TRBV10-3	.	TRBJ2-1	TGTGCCATCATGGCCCGAGAGGCTAGCGGGGGACCTAATGAGCAGTTCTTC	CAIMAREASGGPNEQFF
.	TRBV5-1	.	TRBJ2-7	TGCGCCAGCAGCTGGCGGGCAGGACCCTACGAGCAGTACTTC	CASSWRAGPYEQYF
.	TRBV5-1	once	TRBJ1-4	TGCGCCAGCAGCATCGGGATGGCAAGAGAAAAACTGTTTTTT	CASSIGMAREKLFF
.	TRBV7-9	.	TRBJ2-7	TGTGCCAGCAGCCTCTCCGGAGGGCAGGGCCTGTACTTC	CASSLSGGQGLYF
.	TRBV2	.	TRBJ2-2	TGTGCCAGCAGTGGGTCGGGGTCCGGGGAGCTGTTTTTT	CASSGSGSGELFF
TRBD2	TRBV7-8	.	TRBJ2-3	TGTGCCAGCAGCCCTAGCGGGGGACCCACAGATACGCAGTATTTT	CASSPSGGPTDTQYF